This is a list of T cell receptor beta chains from one sample in a study of control samples from healthy donors and cancer patients. Assay used: immunoSEQ multiplex PCR; TCRdb lists only in-frame clones, some missing. The sample records 150,000 to 200,000 clones, roughly 94% being singletons. The sequenced sample was blood. The receptor source for this set is a woman in her thirties or forties in good health. Both conserved end residues are part of each CDR3. The order of the fields is clone size, CDR3 length, J gene, V gene, D gene, CDR3 protein, CDR3 DNA. D genes are given only for firm matches. For some rows the clone size is stated as once, few or many, or as a class when expanded; others skip it.

>NA|15|TRBJ1-1|TRBV5-4|NA
CASSLGRSDHTEAFF
TGTGCCAGCAGCTTGGGGAGAAGCGATCACACTGAAGCTTTCTTT
>NA|14|TRBJ2-7|TRBV6-5|TRBD1
CASRRGQGSYEQYF
TGTGCCAGCAGGCGAGGACAGGGCTCCTACGAGCAGTACTTC
>NA|16|TRBJ1-2|TRBV14|TRBD1
CASSRSRTGESYGYTF
TGTGCCAGCAGCCGCTCCCGGACAGGGGAGAGCTATGGCTACACCTTC
>NA|15|TRBJ1-3|TRBV11-2|NA
CASSRGGNHGNTIYF
TGTGCCAGCAGCCGCGGGGGCAATCATGGAAACACCATATATTTT
>once|15|TRBJ1-2|TRBV6-5|TRBD1
CASRTGGVSNYGYTF
TGTGCCAGCAGAACAGGGGGTGTCTCTAACTATGGCTACACCTTC
>NA|12|TRBJ1-6|TRBV5-4|NA
CASSLDESPLHF
TGTGCCAGCAGCTTGGATGAGTCACCCCTCCACTTT
>NA|14|TRBJ2-7|TRBV25-1|NA
CASTGRVPNYEQYF
TGTGCCAGCACTGGGCGGGTACCTAACTACGAGCAGTACTTC
>NA|14|TRBJ1-2|TRBV21-1|NA
CASTCNPLGYGYTF
TGTGCCAGCACCTGTAATCCGTTGGGATATGGCTACACCTTC
>once|15|TRBJ1-2|TRBV27|NA
CASSLNQQTIYGYTF
TGTGCCAGCAGTTTAAACCAACAGACGATCTATGGCTACACCTTC
>NA|15|TRBJ2-1|TRBV7-8|TRBD2
CASSLRLAGVFEQFF
TGTGCCAGCAGCTTACGACTAGCGGGAGTTTTTGAGCAGTTCTTC
>NA|16|TRBJ2-4|TRBV13|TRBD1
CASSLSGGRAKNIQYF
TGTGCCAGCAGCTTATCAGGGGGTAGGGCCAAAAACATTCAGTACTTC
>NA|13|TRBJ1-2|TRBV27|NA
CASSLDGRRGYTF
TGTGCCAGCAGTTTAGACGGGCGACGGGGCTACACCTTC
>NA|14|TRBJ2-7|TRBV2|TRBD2
CASSGKRGSYEQYF
TGTGCCAGCTCTGGGAAGCGGGGTTCCTACGAGCAGTACTTC
>NA|13|TRBJ1-2|TRBV5-5|NA
CASSFRREGGYTF
TGTGCCAGCAGCTTCAGGAGGGAGGGAGGCTACACCTTC
>NA|13|TRBJ1-5|TRBV5-4|NA
CASSLGPNQPQHF
TGTGCCAGCAGCTTGGGCCCGAATCAGCCCCAGCATTTT
>NA|16|TRBJ2-2|TRBV9|NA
CASSAQVGQNTGELFF
TGTGCCAGCAGCGCCCAAGTTGGCCAGAACACCGGGGAGCTGTTTTTT